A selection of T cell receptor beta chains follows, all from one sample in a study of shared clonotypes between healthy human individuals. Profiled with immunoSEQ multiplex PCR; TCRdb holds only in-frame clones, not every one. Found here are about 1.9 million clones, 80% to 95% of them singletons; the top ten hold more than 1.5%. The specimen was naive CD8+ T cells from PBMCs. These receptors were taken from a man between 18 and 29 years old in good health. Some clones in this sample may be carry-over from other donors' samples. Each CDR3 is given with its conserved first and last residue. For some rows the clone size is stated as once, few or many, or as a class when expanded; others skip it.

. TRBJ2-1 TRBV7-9 CASSFRSGDYNEQFF
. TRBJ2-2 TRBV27 CASFQGAPGTGELFF
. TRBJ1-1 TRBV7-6 CASSLGVGLRTEAFF
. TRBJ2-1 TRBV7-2 CASSLSGTASYNEQFF
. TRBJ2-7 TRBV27 CASSWGPHYEQYF
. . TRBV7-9 CASSPTLASHEQYF
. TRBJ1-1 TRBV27 CASSLSLGRGAFF
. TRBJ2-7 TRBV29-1 CSVSTSLSYEQYF
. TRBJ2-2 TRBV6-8 CASAPSEGTGELFF
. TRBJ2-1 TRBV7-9 CASSLRAASSYNEQFF
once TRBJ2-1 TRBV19 CASSQTGYNEQFF
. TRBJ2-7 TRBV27 CASSSKREGQYEQYF
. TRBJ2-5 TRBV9 CASSVAGRGPSYQETQYF
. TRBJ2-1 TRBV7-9 CASTRSSYNEQFF
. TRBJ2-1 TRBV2 CASRPRQSYNEQFF
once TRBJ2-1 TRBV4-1 CASSQDVGTSAPYNEQFF
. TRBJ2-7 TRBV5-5 CASSLDRLYEQYF
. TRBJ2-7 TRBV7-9 CASSPPFSGNYEQYF
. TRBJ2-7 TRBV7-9 CASSINPGLDSYEQYF
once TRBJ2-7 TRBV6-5 CASSGFLYEQYF
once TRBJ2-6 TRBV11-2 CASSLDRVQANVLTF
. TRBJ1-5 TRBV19 CASMTTQGGDQPQHF
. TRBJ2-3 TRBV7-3 CASSETAGKADTQYF
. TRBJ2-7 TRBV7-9 CASSTGRVGRGRNRYEQYF
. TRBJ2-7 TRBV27 CASSFGDSEQYF
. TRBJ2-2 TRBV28 CASSSWTSSTGELFF
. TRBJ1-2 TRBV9 CASSPKPADYYGYTF
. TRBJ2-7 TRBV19 CASSRRKKGTSSAYEQYF
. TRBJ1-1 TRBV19 CASSIARSTNTEAFF
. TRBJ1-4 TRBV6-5 CASSYSQGLNEKLFF
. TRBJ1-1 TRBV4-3 CASSQVGIMNTEAFF